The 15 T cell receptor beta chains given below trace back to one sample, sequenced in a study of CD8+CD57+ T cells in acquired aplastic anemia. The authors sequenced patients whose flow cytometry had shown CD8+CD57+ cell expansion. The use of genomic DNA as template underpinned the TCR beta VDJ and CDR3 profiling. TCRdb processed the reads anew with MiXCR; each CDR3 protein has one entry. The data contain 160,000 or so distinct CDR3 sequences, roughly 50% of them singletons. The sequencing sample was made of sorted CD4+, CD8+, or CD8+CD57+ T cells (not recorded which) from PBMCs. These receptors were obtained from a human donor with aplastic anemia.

This chain's CDR3 is CASSDWAEAGETQYF. The CDR3 coding sequence is TGTGCCAGCAGTGATTGGGCGGAAGCGGGCGAGACCCAGTACTTC. This chain joins TRBV2 and TRBJ2-5, with D possibly TRBD2 on 6 matching bases. Germline values: CDR1 SNHLY, CDR2 FYNNEI. This CDR3 has 15 residues. Trimming cost V 3 bases and J 5 bases, with 16 bases left between them.

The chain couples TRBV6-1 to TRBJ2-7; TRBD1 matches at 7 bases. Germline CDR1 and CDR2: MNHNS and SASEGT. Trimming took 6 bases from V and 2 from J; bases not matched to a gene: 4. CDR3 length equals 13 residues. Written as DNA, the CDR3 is TGTGCCAGCAGACAGGGGACGCCCTACGAGCAGTACTTC. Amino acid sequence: CASRQGTPYEQYF.

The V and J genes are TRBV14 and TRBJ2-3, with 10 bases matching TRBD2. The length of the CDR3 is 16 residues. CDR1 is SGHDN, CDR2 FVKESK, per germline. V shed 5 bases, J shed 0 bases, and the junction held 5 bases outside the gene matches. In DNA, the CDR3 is TGTGCCAGCAGCGCATGGACTAGCGGTAGCACAGATACGCAGTATTTT. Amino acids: CASSAWTSGSTDTQYF.

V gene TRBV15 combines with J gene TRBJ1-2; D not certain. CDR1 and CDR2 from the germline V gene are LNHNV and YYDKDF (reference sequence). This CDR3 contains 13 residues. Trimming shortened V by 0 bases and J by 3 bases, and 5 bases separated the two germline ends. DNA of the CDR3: TGTGCCACCAGCAGAGATCGGGACTATGGCTACACCTTC. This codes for CATSRDRDYGYTF.

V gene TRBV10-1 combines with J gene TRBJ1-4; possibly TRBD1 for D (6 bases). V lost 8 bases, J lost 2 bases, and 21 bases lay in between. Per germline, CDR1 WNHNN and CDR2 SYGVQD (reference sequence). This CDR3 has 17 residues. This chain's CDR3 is CASSLRGGEGTNEKLFF. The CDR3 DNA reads TGCGCCAGCTCGTTGCGAGGGGGGGAGGGCACTAATGAAAAACTGTTTTTT.

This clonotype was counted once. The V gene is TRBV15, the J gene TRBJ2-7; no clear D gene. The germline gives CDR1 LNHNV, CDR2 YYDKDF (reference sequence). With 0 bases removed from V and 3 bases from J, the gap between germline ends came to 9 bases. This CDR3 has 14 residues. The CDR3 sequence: CATSRELGVYEQYF. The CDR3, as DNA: TGTGCCACCAGCAGAGAGCTGGGTGTCTACGAGCAGTACTTC. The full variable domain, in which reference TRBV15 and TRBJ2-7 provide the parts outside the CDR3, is DAMVIQNPRYQVTQFGKPVTLSCSQTLNHNVMYWYQQKSSQAPKLLFHYYDKDFNNEADTPDNFQSRRPNTSFCFLDIRSPGLGDTAMYLCATSRELGVYEQYFGPGTRLTVT.

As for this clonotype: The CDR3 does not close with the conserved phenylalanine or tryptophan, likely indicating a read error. CDR3 bases: TGTGCCATCAGCCTAACGTTTGATGGCTACACCCTC. Its protein product is CAISLTFDGYTL. The chain carries TRBV10-3 and TRBJ1-2; D gene uncertain. There are 12 residues in the CDR3. Germline V gene sequence: CDR1 ENHRY, CDR2 SYGVKD. V gave up 6 bases and J gave up 6 bases, with 11 bases separating them.

The CDR3 nucleotides are TGTGCCACCAGTGATTCCCAGAACACTGAAGCTTTCTTT. Protein sequence: CATSDSQNTEAFF. V and J are TRBV24-1 and TRBJ1-1; D gene ambiguous. Trimming shortened V by 2 bases and J by 1 base, and 4 bases separated the two germline ends. The V gene's germline CDR1 is KGHDR and CDR2 SFDVKD. The CDR3 length is 13 residues.

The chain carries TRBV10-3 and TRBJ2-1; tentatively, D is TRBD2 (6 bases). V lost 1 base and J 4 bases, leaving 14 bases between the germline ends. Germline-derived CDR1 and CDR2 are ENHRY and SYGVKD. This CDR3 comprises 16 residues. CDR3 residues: CAISELGGLLYNEQFF. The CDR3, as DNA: TGTGCCATCAGTGAGTTGGGAGGACTACTATACAATGAGCAGTTCTTC.

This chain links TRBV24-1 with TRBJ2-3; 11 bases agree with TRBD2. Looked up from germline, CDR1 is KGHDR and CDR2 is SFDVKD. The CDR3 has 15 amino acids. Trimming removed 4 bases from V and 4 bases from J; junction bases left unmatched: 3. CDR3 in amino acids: CATSEIAGGSDTQYF. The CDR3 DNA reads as TGTGCCACCAGTGAAATAGCGGGAGGGTCAGATACGCAGTATTTT.

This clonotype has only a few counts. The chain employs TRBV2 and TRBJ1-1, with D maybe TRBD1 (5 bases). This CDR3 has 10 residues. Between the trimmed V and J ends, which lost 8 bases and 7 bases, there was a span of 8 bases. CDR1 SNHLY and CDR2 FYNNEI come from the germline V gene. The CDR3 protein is CASGGREAFF. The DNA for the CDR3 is TGTGCCAGCGGGGGACGTGAAGCTTTCTTT.

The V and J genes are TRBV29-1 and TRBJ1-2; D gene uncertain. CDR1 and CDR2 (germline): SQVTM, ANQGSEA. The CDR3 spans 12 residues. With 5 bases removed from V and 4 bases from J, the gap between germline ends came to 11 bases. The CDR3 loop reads CSVRVNSYGYTF. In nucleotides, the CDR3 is TGCAGCGTTCGGGTCAACAGCTATGGCTACACCTTC.

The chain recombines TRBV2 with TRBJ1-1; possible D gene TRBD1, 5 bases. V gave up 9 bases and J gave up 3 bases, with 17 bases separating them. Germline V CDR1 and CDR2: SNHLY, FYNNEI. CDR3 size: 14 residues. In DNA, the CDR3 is TGTGCCAGAGGGGTAGCAGGACTATACACTGAAGCTTTCTTT. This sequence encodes CARGVAGLYTEAFF.

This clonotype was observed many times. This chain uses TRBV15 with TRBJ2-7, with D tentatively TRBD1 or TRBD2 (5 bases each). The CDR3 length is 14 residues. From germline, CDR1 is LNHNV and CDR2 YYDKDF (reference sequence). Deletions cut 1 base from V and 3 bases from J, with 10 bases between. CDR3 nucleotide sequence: TGTGCCACCAGCAGAGCCGGGACCGTCTACGAGCAGTACTTC. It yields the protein CATSRAGTVYEQYF.

This CDR3 reads CASSFAQGGQPQHF. The CDR3 DNA is TGTGCCAGCAGTTTTGCACAGGGGGGACAGCCCCAGCATTTT. V usage is TRBV28 and J usage is TRBJ1-5; 8 nucleotides agree with TRBD1. V shed 3 bases, J shed 7 bases, and the junction held 5 bases outside the gene matches. From germline, CDR1 is MDHEN and CDR2 SYDVKM. The CDR3 extends over 14 amino acids.